Listed here are 17 T cell receptor beta chains from one sample, sequenced in a study of T cells after yellow fever vaccination. TCRdb called the 5' RACE reads again in MiXCR, with one record for every CDR3 protein. Of nearly 550,000 distinct CDR3 sequences in the sample, about 19% are singletons; the top ten hold around 15%. The specimen was PBMCs, collected 15 days after the yellow fever booster vaccination. These receptors came from a man aged 25 to 45 who received the YFV17D yellow fever vaccine.

This clonotype was counted a few times. The J gene is TRBJ2-1, the V gene TRBV2; TRBD2 is a possible D gene (6 bases). The CDR3 sequence is 14 residues long. Germline CDR1 reads SNHLY; CDR2 reads FYNNEI. Between the trimmed V and J ends, which lost 7 bases and 9 bases, there was a span of 19 bases. The CDR3 region has the DNA TGTGCCAGCACCGGGACTCGAGAAGGAGGTGAGCAGTTCTTC. It translates to CASTGTREGGEQFF.

J is TRBJ2-2 and V is TRBV15; D perhaps matches TRBD1 (6 bases). The ends were cut back, 3 bases at V and 0 bases at J, with 11 bases in the middle. The germline V gene has CDR1 LNHNV and CDR2 YYDKDF (reference sequence). The CDR3 has 16 amino acids. The CDR3 here is CATSRRGQPNTGELFF. CDR3 in DNA: TGTGCCACCAGCAGGAGGGGACAACCGAACACCGGGGAGCTGTTTTTT. The complete variable domain, with remaining parts taken from reference TRBV15 and TRBJ2-2, reads DAMVIQNPRYQVTQFGKPVTLSCSQTLNHNVMYWYQQKSSQAPKLLFHYYDKDFNNEADTPDNFQSRRPNTSFCFLDIRSPGLGDTAMYLCATSRRGQPNTGELFFGEGSRLTVL.

V usage is TRBV7-2 and J usage is TRBJ2-1; D is unresolved. Germline lookup yields CDR1 SGHTA and CDR2 FQGNSA. This CDR3 contains 15 residues. V was cut by 4 bases and J by 2 bases, with 12 bases left in between. CDR3 coding DNA: TGTGCCAGCAGCTGGGGTCGCGGAACCTACAATGAGCAGTTCTTC. Its protein is CASSWGRGTYNEQFF.

The J gene is TRBJ2-1, the V gene TRBV10-3; 7 positions match TRBD1. The V and J ends lost 3 bases and 1 base, in that order; junction bases with no gene match: 9. This CDR3 is built from 17 residues. The germline V gene has CDR1 ENHRY and CDR2 SYGVKD. The CDR3 loop is CAISDRGPFSSYNEQFF. The CDR3 bases are TGTGCCATCAGTGATAGGGGGCCCTTTTCTTCCTACAATGAGCAGTTCTTC.

The V gene is TRBV20-1, the J gene TRBJ1-2; perhaps TRBD1 as D (5 bases). V was cut by 8 bases and J by 6 bases, with 7 bases left in between. The CDR3 length is 9 residues. Per the germline V gene, CDR1 is DFQATT and CDR2 is SNEGSKA (reference sequence). CDR3 bases: TGCAGTCCCAGGGATGGCTACACCTTC. Protein product: CSPRDGYTF.

This sequence joins TRBV6-5 and TRBJ2-7; D not certain. The germline V and J ends were trimmed by 0 bases and 3 bases, with 9 bases remaining between them. This CDR3 comprises 14 residues. CDR1 is MNHEY, CDR2 SVGAGI, per germline. CDR3 residues: CASSYSEPGYEQYF. CDR3 nucleotide sequence: TGTGCCAGCAGTTACTCGGAACCCGGCTACGAGCAGTACTTC.

This rearrangement joins TRBV19 to TRBJ2-7; TRBD1 or TRBD2 may be the D gene (6 bases each). The CDR3 loop spans 14 amino acids. V was pared by 4 bases and J by 4 bases, with 14 bases between. Germline V gene lookup returns CDR1 LNHDA and CDR2 SQIVND (reference sequence). The CDR3 loop is CASSTRGGLYEQYF. CDR3 in DNA: TGTGCCAGTAGTACGAGAGGGGGGCTGTACGAGCAGTACTTC.

The chain is built from TRBV14 and TRBJ2-5, with a weak D call TRBD1 (5 bases). V gave up 4 bases and J gave up 3 bases, with 15 bases separating them. The CDR3 is 15 amino acids. Germline assignment: CDR1 SGHDN and CDR2 FVKESK. This CDR3 is CASSPQLGPKETQYF. The DNA for the CDR3 is TGTGCCAGCAGCCCTCAGCTGGGGCCTAAAGAGACCCAGTACTTC.

In its sample, this clonotype was seen a few times. This chain joins TRBV7-2 and TRBJ2-7, with D perhaps given as TRBD1 or TRBD2 (5 bases each). V was clipped by 5 bases and J by 3 bases, with 14 bases between them. The CDR3 is made up of 14 amino acids. CDR1 is SGHTA, CDR2 FQGNSA, per germline. This chain's CDR3 is CASSPLKGSYEQYF. DNA for the CDR3: TGTGCCAGCAGCCCCCTAAAGGGGAGCTACGAGCAGTACTTC.

The rearrangement links TRBV14 to TRBJ2-7, with a weak D call TRBD2 (5 bases). The CDR3 is 14 residues long. Trimming removed 2 bases at V and 8 bases at J, with 16 bases between. Germline CDR1 and CDR2: SGHDN and FVKESK. The CDR3 loop is CASSQYTTSPQQYF. The CDR3, as DNA: TGTGCCAGCAGCCAATATACCACTAGTCCTCAGCAGTACTTC.

The gene calls are TRBV7-2 and TRBJ2-1; the match to TRBD1 covers 7 bases. After removal of 7 bases from V and 3 bases from J, the junction contained 3 bases not matched to a gene. CDR1 is SGHTA, CDR2 FQGNSA, per germline. The CDR3 sequence is 13 residues long. DNA of the CDR3: TGTGCCAGCATCCGGGACAGCTACAATGAGCAGTTCTTC. It specifies CASIRDSYNEQFF.

The chain joins TRBV12-3 or TRBV12-4 to TRBJ1-1; possible D gene TRBD1, 6 bases. Trimming cost V 6 bases and J 3 bases, with 14 bases left between them. The CDR3 has 14 residues. The CDR3 reads CASSLEDSYTEAFF. CDR3 coding DNA: TGTGCCAGCAGCCTCGAGGACAGCTACACTGAAGCTTTCTTT.

The V gene is TRBV6-5, the J gene TRBJ1-2; D not certain. The CDR3 is made up of 11 amino acids. CDR1 and CDR2 (germline): MNHEY, SVGAGI. V dropped 8 bases and J dropped 7 bases, with 11 bases sitting between them. The CDR3 DNA follows: TGTGCCAGCCGCTCGGTGTCTGGCTACACCTTC. This encodes CASRSVSGYTF.

This clonotype was seen a handful of times. The rearrangement joins TRBV6-2 or TRBV6-3 to TRBJ2-5; 10 bases are shared with TRBD1. Trimming removed 10 bases from V and 3 bases from J; junction bases left unmatched: 5. Looked up from germline, CDR1 is MNHEY and CDR2 is SVGEGT. The CDR3 has 13 amino acids. CDR3 sequence: CAIRGTGEETQYF. The CDR3 coding sequence is TGTGCCATCCGCGGGACAGGGGAAGAGACCCAGTACTTC.

This clonotype was seen repeatedly, ten times or more. The V gene is TRBV5-1, the J gene TRBJ1-6, with 8 nucleotides matching TRBD1. This CDR3 region has 16 residues. Germline V lookup: CDR1 SGHRS, CDR2 YFSETQ. After removal of 0 bases from V and 3 bases from J, the junction contained 2 bases not matched to a gene. CDR3 in DNA: TGCGCCAGCAGCTTGGGGGGGACAGGCTATAATTCACCCCTCCACTTT. This encodes CASSLGGTGYNSPLHF.

In this sample, this clonotype turned up a few times. J is TRBJ1-4 and V is TRBV7-2, with a weak D call TRBD1 (6 bases). CDR1 SGHTA and CDR2 FQGNSA come from the germline V gene. V shed 4 bases and J shed 3 bases, with 9 bases lying between them. CDR3 length: 14 amino acids. DNA for the CDR3: TGTGCCAGCAGCTACGGGACACCTAATGAAAAACTGTTTTTT. Encoded protein: CASSYGTPNEKLFF.

This clonotype has at least ten counts. CDR3 bases: TGCGCCAGCGGCACCGTGGCAGGGGCGGAGACCCAGTACTTC. The encoded protein is CASGTVAGAETQYF. The genes are TRBV5-1 and TRBJ2-5; tentatively, D is TRBD1 (6 bases). There are 14 residues in the CDR3. The germline CDR1 and CDR2 sequences are SGHRS and YFSETQ. V dropped 7 bases and J dropped 5 bases, with 18 bases sitting between them.